The 25 T cell receptor beta chains below were found in one sample sequenced in a study of graft-versus-host responses after intestinal transplantation. These receptors have no known antigen. TCRdb's copy holds only in-frame clones and misses some; the assay was immunoSEQ multiplex PCR. The sample includes roughly 120,000 clones, 90% seen only once; the top ten take approximately 0.17%. Sequenced material: unstimulated CD4+ T cells sorted from spleen or lymph node cells, taken before intestinal transplant. Receptors were obtained from a human donor who received an intestinal transplant.

The CDR3 sequence is CASSLPGQGRETQYF. DNA of the CDR3: TGTGCCAGCAGCTTGCCGGGACAGGGACGGGAGACCCAGTACTTC. The V call is TRBV5-4, the J call TRBJ2-5; 9 nucleotides agree with TRBD1. V lost 1 base to trimming and J lost 5 bases; unmatched junction nucleotides: 6. CDR3 length equals 15 residues. Germline V gene data show CDR1 as SGHNT and CDR2 as YYREEE (reference sequence).

The rearrangement uses TRBV25-1 and TRBJ1-1, with TRBD1 as a possible D gene (5 bases). The germline V gene has CDR1 MGHDK and CDR2 SYGVNS. The length of the CDR3 is 13 residues. Trimming removed 6 bases at V and 6 bases at J, with 14 bases between. CDR3 loop: CASSQTRGAEAFF. For the CDR3, the DNA is TGTGCCAGCAGCCAAACCCGGGGGGCTGAAGCTTTCTTT.

This chain joins TRBV28 and TRBJ1-4; 7 positions match TRBD1. The V gene end was trimmed by 3 bases and the J gene end by 7 bases; junction bases not matched to a gene: 8. Germline CDR1 reads MDHEN; CDR2 reads SYDVKM. The CDR3 consists of 15 residues. The CDR3: CASSFGTGVFEKLFF. The CDR3 region has the DNA TGTGCCAGCAGTTTCGGAACAGGGGTTTTTGAAAAACTGTTTTTT.

This chain connects TRBV4-2 to TRBJ2-1, with TRBD2 matching 10 bases. The CDR3 length is 16 residues. The V segment lost 1 base and the J segment 7 bases; nucleotides outside the gene matches: 7. The germline CDR1 and CDR2 sequences are LGHNA and YNFKEQ. The CDR3, as DNA: TGTGCCAGCAGCCAAGTATGGGATAGCGGGAGGAATGAGCAGTTCTTC. It encodes CASSQVWDSGRNEQFF.

V usage is TRBV7-3 and J usage is TRBJ2-5; 9 nucleotides agree with TRBD2. CDR1 is SGHTA and CDR2 is FQGTGA in the germline V gene. V gave up 4 bases and J gave up 4 bases; unmatched junction bases: 4. The CDR3 sequence is 14 residues long. The CDR3 coding sequence is TGTGCCAGCAGCTATAGCGGGAGCGCAGAGACCCAGTACTTC. Translated, it gives CASSYSGSAETQYF.

The chain is built from TRBV13 and TRBJ2-7, with no clear D. The germline V and J ends were trimmed by 0 bases and 0 bases, with 12 bases remaining between them. Germline CDR1 reads PRHDT; CDR2 reads FYEKMQ (reference sequence). CDR3 size: 16 residues. CDR3 protein: CASSLGPWQISYEQYF. The CDR3, as DNA: TGTGCCAGCAGCTTAGGCCCGTGGCAGATCTCCTACGAGCAGTACTTC. Full variable domain (remainder filled in from reference TRBV13 and TRBJ2-7): AAGVIQSPRHLIKEKRETATLKCYPIPRHDTVYWYQQGPGQDPQFLISFYEKMQSDKGSIPDRFSAQQFSDYHSELNMSSLELGDSALYFCASSLGPWQISYEQYFGPGTRLTVT.

The CDR3: CASSLRRPSGDTQYF. The CDR3 DNA is TGTGCCAGCAGCTTACGACGGCCGTCAGGCGATACGCAGTATTTT. V and J are TRBV13 and TRBJ2-3; D not certain. Trimming removed 2 bases at V and 6 bases at J, with 15 bases between. CDR3 length: 15 residues. In germline, CDR1 is PRHDT, CDR2 FYEKMQ (reference sequence).

In this sample, this clone turned up once. DNA for the CDR3: TGCGCCAGCAGCCTGACAGGCCTAAGGACAGATACGCAGTATTTT. It encodes CASSLTGLRTDTQYF. The V and J genes are TRBV5-1 and TRBJ2-3; weak D call: TRBD1 (6 bases). Germline loops: CDR1 SGHRS, CDR2 YFSETQ. CDR3 length equals 15 residues. V lost 4 bases and J lost 3, with 15 bases in between.

In DNA form, the CDR3 reads TGTGCCAGCAGTTTAACCGGGACAGGGGGCCTCAGCTCCTATAATTCACCCCTCCACTTT. Translating gives CASSLTGTGGLSSYNSPLHF. The rearrangement uses TRBV27 and TRBJ1-6, with TRBD1 matching over 12 bases. Germline assignment: CDR1 MNHEY and CDR2 SMNVEV (reference sequence). V lost 2 bases and J lost 0; bases outside the gene matches: 8. The CDR3 is 20 amino acids.

This clone showed up just once. The junction does not match germline at one end; this may be a read error. The chain joins TRBV15 to TRBJ2-3; D is perhaps TRBD1 or TRBD2 (5 bases each). This CDR3 is 15 amino acids long. Germline V gene data show CDR1 as LNHNV and CDR2 as YYDKDF (reference sequence). The CDR3 is CATSRGATFGDTQYF. The CDR3 DNA reads TGTGCCACCAGTAGAGGGGCTACCTTTGGAGATACGCAGTATTTT.

This chain uses TRBV27 with TRBJ2-3; D perhaps matches TRBD1 (6 bases). Germline loops: CDR1 MNHEY, CDR2 SMNVEV (reference sequence). Trimming took 1 base from V and 1 from J, leaving 12 bases between them. This CDR3 is 16 amino acids long. The CDR3: CASSLFGTSGTDTQYF. CDR3 bases: TGTGCCAGCAGTTTATTCGGGACATCCGGCACAGATACGCAGTATTTT.

In nucleotides, the CDR3 is TGTGCCAGCAGTCCCCGATTAGATTATAATTCACCCCTCCACTTT. The encoded protein is CASSPRLDYNSPLHF. This sequence joins TRBV6-6 and TRBJ1-6; no clear D gene. Germline CDR1 and CDR2: MNHNY and SVGAGI (reference sequence). The CDR3 runs 15 residues. The V gene lost 5 bases and the J gene lost 4 bases, with 12 bases spanning the gap.

V gene TRBV19 combines with J gene TRBJ2-7, with TRBD2 identical over 7 bases. The junction had 11 bases not matched to a gene; V was cut back by 5 bases and J by 4 bases. Germline V gene lookup returns CDR1 LNHDA and CDR2 SQIVND (reference sequence). The CDR3 runs 15 residues. The DNA of the CDR3 is TGTGCCAGTAGTCCATCGGGACTATACTTATACGAGCAGTACTTC. Amino acids: CASSPSGLYLYEQYF.

The rearrangement joins TRBV10-3 to TRBJ2-4, with 7 positions matching TRBD1. The CDR3 consists of 15 residues. The ends lost 6 bases at V and 2 bases at J; junction bases unmatched: 7. Germline CDR1 and CDR2: ENHRY and SYGVKD. This chain's CDR3 is CAISRDSGTKNIQYF. The CDR3 nucleotides read TGTGCCATCAGCCGGGACAGTGGAACCAAAAACATTCAGTACTTC.

This chain joins TRBV27 and TRBJ2-6, with 7 bases fitting TRBD2. This CDR3 comprises 14 residues. V was pared by 7 bases and J by 3 bases, with 3 bases of the junction left unmatched. Germline lookup yields CDR1 MNHEY and CDR2 SMNVEV (reference sequence). This CDR3 reads CASKTSVGANVLTF. The CDR3 DNA follows: TGTGCCAGCAAAACTAGCGTTGGGGCCAACGTCCTGACTTTC. The entire variable domain, with the rest obtained from reference TRBV27 and TRBJ2-6, is as follows: EAQVTQNPRYLITVTGKKLTVTCSQNMNHEYMSWYRQDPGLGLRQIYYSMNVEVTDKGDVPEGYKVSRKEKRNFPLILESPSPNQTSLYFCASKTSVGANVLTFGAGSRLTVL.

In the case of this clone: The junction shows a germline mismatch at one end, possibly a read error. CDR3 coding DNA: TGTGCCAACCCAGGCCCGGGGCCGGGGGGGGAGAGCCAGTACTTC. Its protein is CANPGPGPGGESQYF. V and J are TRBV6-6 and TRBJ2-5; 8 nucleotides agree with TRBD2. The CDR3 spans 15 residues. Germline CDR1 MNHNY, CDR2 SVGAGI (reference sequence).

This clone was seen only a few times. Other DNA sequences from this sample encode an identical CDR3 as well. This chain joins TRBV6-5 and TRBJ2-7, with 9 nucleotides matching TRBD1. V dropped 0 bases and J dropped 3; count of bases not matched to a gene: 0. CDR3 length: 14 amino acids. Germline V CDR1 and CDR2: MNHEY, SVGAGI. The CDR3 sequence: CASSYSTGGYEQYF. The CDR3 coding sequence is TGTGCCAGCAGTTACTCGACAGGGGGCTACGAGCAGTACTTC.

This clone was seen a few times. The chain uses TRBV4-2 and TRBJ2-2; D uncertain. Germline CDR1 is LGHNA and CDR2 is YNFKEQ. The length of the CDR3 is 13 residues. Deletions cut 0 bases from V and 6 bases from J, with 5 bases between. Written as DNA, the CDR3 is TGTGCCAGCAGCCAAGAATCTTCCGGGGAGCTGTTTTTT. Translation: CASSQESSGELFF.

The CDR3 DNA reads TGTGCCAGCAGAGGTGCGGGGACTAATTTTGGCAATCAGCCCCAGCATTTT. Amino acids: CASRGAGTNFGNQPQHF. The genes are TRBV2 and TRBJ1-5; the D gene is possibly TRBD1 (5 bases). The V and J ends lost 6 bases and 2 bases respectively, with 20 bases between them. The CDR3 sequence is 17 residues long. Per the germline V gene, CDR1 is SNHLY and CDR2 is FYNNEI.

The genes are TRBV28 and TRBJ2-2; 16 bases are shared with TRBD2. The CDR3 covers 17 residues. V gave up 1 base and J gave up 6 bases; unmatched junction bases: 2. Germline V gives CDR1 MDHEN, CDR2 SYDVKM. The CDR3 sequence is CASSLSGTSGRAGELFF. The DNA for the CDR3 is TGTGCCAGCAGTTTATCCGGGACTAGCGGGAGGGCCGGGGAGCTGTTTTTT. The full variable domain, completed using reference TRBV28 and TRBJ2-2, is DVKVTQSSRYLVKRTGEKVFLECVQDMDHENMFWYRQDPGLGLRLIYFSYDVKMKEKGDIPEGYSVSREKKERFSLILESASTNQTSMYLCASSLSGTSGRAGELFFGEGSRLTVL.

V usage is TRBV5-1 and J usage is TRBJ1-2; the D gene is possibly TRBD1 (6 bases). This CDR3 is built from 16 residues. CDR1 SGHRS and CDR2 YFSETQ come from the germline V gene. V lost 0 bases, J lost 4 bases, and 16 bases lay in between. The CDR3, as DNA: TGCGCCAGCAGCTTGGGTAGTACAGGGACAATCTATGGCTACACCTTC. It translates to CASSLGSTGTIYGYTF.

This chain joins TRBV30 and TRBJ2-5; the match to TRBD2 covers 9 bases. The J call may be faulty, since TRBJ2-7 better matches the DNA end. Germline V gene lookup returns CDR1 GTSNPN and CDR2 SVGIG (reference sequence). This CDR3 spans 13 amino acids. This CDR3 reads CAWSVLLAGEQYF. The CDR3 nucleotides are TGTGCCTGGAGTGTACTACTAGCGGGCGAGCAGTACTTC.

The chain has TRBV6-6 and TRBJ2-2; D possibly corresponds to TRBD1 (6 bases). This CDR3 region has 15 residues. CDR1 is MNHNY, CDR2 SVGAGI, per germline (reference sequence). Trimming took off 6 bases at V and 1 base at J, with 12 bases between the two ends. The CDR3 reads CASSPGTMNTGELFF. As DNA, the CDR3 is TGTGCCAGCAGCCCCGGGACAATGAACACCGGGGAGCTGTTTTTT.

V and J are TRBV6-1 and TRBJ1-2; TRBD1 is a possible D gene (6 bases). Per germline, CDR1 MNHNS and CDR2 SASEGT. The CDR3 contains 14 residues. Between the trimmed V and J ends, which lost 5 bases and 8 bases, there was a span of 18 bases. CDR3 coding DNA: TGTGCCAGCAGTACGCGACAGGTTCTTGGGGGCTACACCTTC. Encoded protein: CASSTRQVLGGYTF.

The V call is TRBV5-1, the J call TRBJ1-2; no firm D call. CDR3 length equals 13 residues. Trimming stripped 0 bases from V and 2 bases from J, with 5 bases between. CDR1 SGHRS and CDR2 YFSETQ come from the germline V gene. CDR3 DNA: TGCGCCAGCAGCTTGGCCGGGAACTATGGCTACACCTTC. It yields the protein CASSLAGNYGYTF. Filled out from reference TRBV5-1 and TRBJ1-2, the complete variable domain reads KAGVTQTPRYLIKTRGQQVTLSCSPISGHRSVSWYQQTPGQGLQFLFEYFSETQRNKGNFPGRFSGRQFSNSRSEMNVSTLELGDSALYLCASSLAGNYGYTFGSGTRLTVV.